The entry below describes one TCR beta chain. Its antigen remains unidentified. The PCR had 60 Vbeta and 13 Jbeta primers. Sequencing was performed with immunoSEQ multiplex PCR; in TCRdb, only in-frame clones are kept and a portion is missing. The sample has 140,000 to 150,000 clones; around 80% are singletons. The CDR3 is 14 residues long. Per germline, CDR1 MGHRA and CDR2 YSYEKL. The J segment lost 7 bases and the V segment lost 4 bases, leaving 6 bases of the junction unmatched. This record belongs to a study of cytomegalovirus exposure and HLA in healthy donors. Whole-study results and caveats: Roughly uniform depth of sequencing across donors was assumed in presence/absence analyses. A later analysis found common viral pathogens apparently linked to several of the most significant clusters. A previous analysis found most TCR beta V segments productive roughly 87% or roughly 30% of the time.

The donors comprised healthy bone marrow donors. The receptor comes from a female donor in good health and CMV-seronegative. Sequencing input: PBMCs. This sequence joins TRBV4-1 and TRBJ2-1; 8 nucleotides agree with TRBD1. In DNA, the CDR3 is TGCGCCAGCAGCCTGTGGACAGGGATGAATGAGCAGTTCTTC. Translation: CASSLWTGMNEQFF.